The table lists the clone carrying this T cell receptor beta chain with a few counts. Sequenced by immunoSEQ multiplex PCR; TCRdb stores in-frame clones only, minus some. The sample holds about 6,800 clones, around 69% seen once. The data were taken from a study of T cells and copy number aberrations in small-cell lung cancer. Looked up from germline, CDR1 is SNHLY and CDR2 is FYNNEI. The germline V and J ends were trimmed by 7 bases and 8 bases, with 14 bases remaining between them. The CDR3 spans 12 residues. V is TRBV2 and J is TRBJ1-2; D not certain. Sequenced: normal tissue next to the tumor. The clonotype comes from a woman aged 70-85 years with small cell lung cancer. Some clones in this sample may be carry-over from other donors' samples. The CDR3 protein is CASIQDFGGYTF. CDR3 bases: TGTGCCAGCATCCAGGACTTCGGGGGCTACACCTTC. Looking up the rest from reference TRBV2 and TRBJ1-2 gives the full variable domain: EPEVTQTPSHQVTQMGQEVILRCVPISNHLYFYWYRQILGQKVEFLVSFYNNEISEKSEIFDDQFSVERPDGSNFTLKIRSTKLEDSAMYFCASIQDFGGYTFGSGTRLTVV.